A single sample gave rise to the 21 T cell receptor beta chains below, sequenced in a study of blood T cell repertoires in COVID-19. Profiling relied on immunoSEQ multiplex PCR, and the TCRdb table lists in-frame clones only, not all of them. Of some 670,000 clones listed, 75% to 90% are singletons. The sequenced sample consisted of peripheral blood. The source is a woman younger than 30 with acute or convalescent COVID-19.

The chain couples TRBV2 to TRBJ1-2; weak D call: TRBD1 (6 bases). This CDR3 spans 14 amino acids. V was cut by 7 bases and J by 2 bases, with 14 bases left in between. The germline CDR1 and CDR2 sequences are SNHLY and FYNNEI. CDR3 protein: CASTLRDTNYGYTF. For the CDR3, the DNA is TGTGCCAGCACCCTCCGGGACACCAACTATGGCTACACCTTC. The whole variable domain, remainder taken from reference TRBV2 and TRBJ1-2, is EPEVTQTPSHQVTQMGQEVILRCVPISNHLYFYWYRQILGQKVEFLVSFYNNEISEKSEIFDDQFSVERPDGSNFTLKIRSTKLEDSAMYFCASTLRDTNYGYTFGSGTRLTVV.

The rearrangement uses TRBV29-1 and TRBJ1-5; 8 bases are a match to TRBD1. The V segment lost 6 bases and the J segment 7 bases; nucleotides outside the gene matches: 8. Germline CDR1 is SQVTM and CDR2 is ANQGSEA. The CDR3 consists of 13 residues. CDR3 region: CSVLDREGQPQHF. CDR3 in DNA: TGCAGCGTCCTGGACAGGGAGGGACAGCCCCAGCATTTT.

The chain links TRBV27 to TRBJ2-1; TRBD1 agrees at 7 bases. Germline V gene data show CDR1 as MNHEY and CDR2 as SMNVEV (reference sequence). V lost 3 bases, J lost 5 bases, and 7 bases stayed unmatched. The CDR3 length is 15 residues. DNA of the CDR3: TGTGCCAGCAGTTTTCAGGGGGTACAGGACAATGAGCAGTTCTTC. Translated: CASSFQGVQDNEQFF.

CDR3 protein: CASGLSRGNQPQHF. CDR3 nucleotide sequence: TGTGCTAGTGGTTTGAGTCGGGGCAATCAGCCCCAGCATTTT. The genes are TRBV12-5 and TRBJ1-5, with D unresolved. Germline V gives CDR1 LGHNT, CDR2 FRNRAP. V was trimmed by 2 bases and J by 2 bases, leaving 7 bases between them. The CDR3 totals 14 residues. Full variable domain (missing parts from reference TRBV12-5 and TRBJ1-5): DARVTQTPRHKVTEMGQEVTMRCQPILGHNTVFWYRQTMMQGLELLAYFRNRAPLDDSGMPKDRFSAEMPDATLATLKIQPSEPRDSAVYFCASGLSRGNQPQHFGDGTRLSIL.

This chain links TRBV9 with TRBJ1-1; 8 bases are shared with TRBD1. The CDR3 has 15 amino acids. Per germline, CDR1 SGDLS and CDR2 YYNGEE. V lost 0 bases, J lost 7 bases, and 8 bases stayed unmatched. The CDR3 nucleotides are TGTGCCAGCAGCGTAGGGCAGGGGGCAAAGGTTGAAGCTTTCTTT. It translates to CASSVGQGAKVEAFF. The whole variable domain, remainder taken from reference TRBV9 and TRBJ1-1, is DSGVTQTPKHLITATGQRVTLRCSPRSGDLSVYWYQQSLDQGLQFLIQYYNGEERAKGNILERFSAQQFPDLHSELNLSSLELGDSALYFCASSVGQGAKVEAFFGQGTRLTVV.

V and J are TRBV4-1 and TRBJ1-6, with 8 nucleotides matching TRBD1. V lost 6 bases to trimming and J lost 0 bases; unmatched junction nucleotides: 4. The CDR3 totals 16 residues. Germline assignment: CDR1 MGHRA and CDR2 YSYEKL. CDR3 in amino acids: CASRGDRSSYNSPLHF. The CDR3 DNA sequence: TGCGCCAGCAGGGGGGACAGGAGCTCCTATAATTCACCCCTCCACTTT.

This sequence joins TRBV7-9 and TRBJ1-5; no firm D call. The CDR3 runs 12 residues. The V gene's germline CDR1 is SEHNR and CDR2 FQNEAQ (reference sequence). With 5 bases removed from V and 4 bases from J, the gap between germline ends came to 6 bases. The CDR3 region has the DNA TGTGCCAGCAGCCACCTAAATCAGCCCCAGCATTTT. Translation gives CASSHLNQPQHF. Variable domain in full (rest from reference TRBV7-9 and TRBJ1-5): DTGVSQNPRHKITKRGQNVTFRCDPISEHNRLYWYRQTLGQGPEFLTYFQNEAQLEKSRLLSDRFSAERPKGSFSTLEIQRTEQGDSAMYLCASSHLNQPQHFGDGTRLSIL.

This clone showed up just once. The rearrangement joins TRBV29-1 to TRBJ2-7, with TRBD1 matching 9 bases. CDR1 is SQVTM and CDR2 is ANQGSEA in the germline V gene. Losses at the gene ends were 1 base for V and 2 bases for J; bases not matched to a gene: 6. The CDR3 runs to 15 residues. In nucleotides, the CDR3 is TGCAGCGTTGAAGCAGTAGGGACAGGGACCTACGAGCAGTACTTC. It specifies CSVEAVGTGTYEQYF.

CDR3 protein: CASSLDLKGTGNQPQHF. Written as DNA, the CDR3 is TGTGCCAGCAGCTTGGACCTGAAGGGGACAGGTAATCAGCCCCAGCATTTT. The V call is TRBV5-8, the J call TRBJ1-5; the match to TRBD1 covers 8 bases. Germline CDR1 SGHTS, CDR2 YDEGEE. The CDR3 covers 17 residues. Trimming took 0 bases from V and 4 from J; bases not matched to a gene: 9.

This clone was seen a handful of times. The V gene is TRBV9, the J gene TRBJ1-1, with a weak D call TRBD1 (5 bases). CDR1 is SGDLS, CDR2 YYNGEE, per germline. V was clipped by 4 bases and J by 6 bases, with 13 bases between them. The CDR3 totals 13 residues. CDR3 DNA: TGTGCCAGCAGCCTTGGGGGGAGGGCTGAAGCTTTCTTT. Residues: CASSLGGRAEAFF.

The chain uses TRBV29-1 and TRBJ1-2; perhaps TRBD1 as D (6 bases). The V and J ends lost 0 bases and 8 bases respectively, with 10 bases between them. In germline, CDR1 is SQVTM, CDR2 ANQGSEA. There are 12 residues in the CDR3. The CDR3 nucleotides are TGCAGCGTTGAAGAAAACAGGGACGGCTACACCTTC. This gives the protein CSVEENRDGYTF.

The chain links TRBV7-9 to TRBJ2-7; 8 bases fit TRBD1. The CDR3 extends over 14 amino acids. The germline V gene encodes CDR1 SEHNR and CDR2 FQNEAQ (reference sequence). V shed 3 bases and J 4 bases; nucleotides not matched to a gene: 5. CDR3 sequence reads: CASSLAGGMYEQYF. CDR3 bases: TGTGCCAGCAGCTTGGCAGGGGGCATGTACGAGCAGTACTTC.

This clone was recorded only once. This rearrangement joins TRBV5-4 to TRBJ2-3; D might be TRBD2 (6 bases). This CDR3 spans 17 amino acids. The V gene lost 4 bases and the J gene lost 4 bases, with 22 bases spanning the gap. The germline V gene encodes CDR1 SGHNT and CDR2 YYREEE (reference sequence). This chain's CDR3 is CASSPALGRGGADTQYF. The CDR3 DNA reads as TGTGCCAGCAGCCCAGCCCTAGGGCGGGGTGGGGCAGATACGCAGTATTTT.

V usage is TRBV30 and J usage is TRBJ1-1; 7 bases are shared with TRBD1. V dropped 5 bases and J dropped 1; count of bases not matched to a gene: 1. CDR3 length equals 12 residues. Germline V gene sequence: CDR1 GTSNPN, CDR2 SVGIG (reference sequence). The DNA of the CDR3 is TGTGCCTGGGGACAGGCGAACACTGAAGCTTTCTTT. Protein sequence: CAWGQANTEAFF.

The chain employs TRBV12-5 and TRBJ1-2, with D possibly matching TRBD1 (5 bases). Germline values: CDR1 LGHNT, CDR2 FRNRAP. The length of the CDR3 is 14 residues. With 6 bases removed from V and 6 bases from J, the gap between germline ends came to 17 bases. CDR3 sequence: CASGGIGGSDGYTF. The CDR3 DNA sequence: TGTGCTAGTGGGGGTATTGGGGGGAGCGATGGCTACACCTTC.

This sequence joins TRBV25-1 and TRBJ1-2; D not resolved. Germline V lookup: CDR1 MGHDK, CDR2 SYGVNS. This CDR3 has 12 amino acids. V gave up 5 bases and J gave up 4 bases, with 8 bases separating them. CDR3 nucleotides: TGTGCCAGCAGTTACCGGTCCTATGGCTACACCTTC. Translation gives CASSYRSYGYTF.

About this clone: The sample has other DNA sequences that encode this CDR3 too. This chain joins TRBV6-5 and TRBJ1-5, with unresolved D. From germline, CDR1 is MNHEY and CDR2 SVGAGI. V gave up 0 bases and J gave up 6 bases, with 6 bases separating them. CDR3 length: 13 residues. CDR3 protein: CASSYSPVQPQHF. In nucleotides, the CDR3 is TGTGCCAGCAGTTACTCACCGGTTCAGCCCCAGCATTTT.

This clone was seen just once. Other nucleotide sequences from this sample produce the same CDR3. This sequence joins TRBV10-3 and TRBJ1-6; TRBD1 aligns across 8 bases. Germline trimming cut 0 bases from V and 6 bases from J; bases unmatched to any gene: 1. The germline V gene has CDR1 ENHRY and CDR2 SYGVKD. The CDR3 is 15 residues long. The CDR3 loop is CAISESGTGNSPLHF. CDR3 DNA sequence: TGTGCCATCAGTGAGTCGGGGACAGGTAATTCACCCCTCCACTTT.

This chain uses TRBV15 with TRBJ1-6, with D possibly matching TRBD1 (5 bases). V shed 6 bases and J shed 7 bases, with 10 bases lying between them. Germline CDR1 reads LNHNV; CDR2 reads YYDKDF (reference sequence). CDR3 size: 13 residues. This chain's CDR3 is CATSHRTNSPLHF. CDR3 DNA: TGTGCCACCAGTCACAGGACAAATTCACCCCTCCACTTT.

This chain uses TRBV18 with TRBJ1-1; D possibly corresponds to TRBD1 (5 bases). V was shortened by 2 bases and J by 4 bases, with 17 bases between the two germline ends. Germline V gene lookup returns CDR1 KGHSH and CDR2 LQKENI. CDR3 length equals 16 residues. CDR3 residues: CASSPVLGRAGTEAFF. CDR3 DNA: TGTGCCAGCTCACCAGTTCTTGGCAGGGCTGGCACTGAAGCTTTCTTT.

As DNA, the CDR3 is TGCGCCAGCAGCTTGGGGCCATTGGGAGGGGTGGACGAGCAGTACTTC. Translated: CASSLGPLGGVDEQYF. J is TRBJ2-7 and V is TRBV5-1; 7 nucleotides match TRBD2. The CDR3 runs 16 residues. Germline loops: CDR1 SGHRS, CDR2 YFSETQ. V shed 0 bases and J 5 bases; nucleotides not matched to a gene: 11.